A selection of T cell receptor beta chains follows, all from one sample in a study of cytomegalovirus exposure and HLA in healthy donors. TCRdb's copy holds only in-frame clones and misses some; the assay was immunoSEQ multiplex PCR. Found here are 200,000 to 250,000 clones, 75% to 85% of them singletons; the top ten hold about 8%. Sequences were obtained from PBMCs. These TCRs come from a woman in her fifties or sixties in good health and CMV-seropositive. The CDR3 runs from the conserved cysteine through the conserved F or W. D genes are given only for firm matches. The listing skips clone size in some rows; elsewhere it reads once, few, many or a size class.

clone size	V gene	J gene	D gene	CDR3 DNA	CDR3 protein
NA	TRBV9	TRBJ1-3	NA	TGTGCCAGCAGCCCGATCGGACAGCTCTCTGGAAACACCATATATTTT	CASSPIGQLSGNTIYF
NA	TRBV7-3	TRBJ2-2	NA	TGTGCCAGCAGCTTAACCAGGCCAGGGAACACCGGGGAGCTGTTTTTT	CASSLTRPGNTGELFF
few	TRBV5-4	TRBJ2-3	TRBD2	TGTGCCAGCAGGCGACTAGCGGGAGTCCTCGATACGCAGTATTTT	CASRRLAGVLDTQYF
NA	TRBV18	TRBJ2-7	TRBD2	TGTGCCAGCTCACCACGGGGGGGATACGAGCAGTACTTC	CASSPRGGYEQYF
NA	TRBV6-5	TRBJ2-1	NA	TGTGCCAGCAGTTTACCTAGGACTACATACTACAATGAGCAGTTCTTC	CASSLPRTTYYNEQFF
NA	TRBV27	TRBJ2-7	NA	TGTGCCAGCAGTTTAGGTTGGCGGTACGAGCAGTACTTC	CASSLGWRYEQYF
NA	TRBV2	TRBJ1-2	NA	TGTGCCAGCAGAGTACAGGAGGGCTTCTATGGCTACACCTTC	CASRVQEGFYGYTF
NA	TRBV27	TRBJ2-3	NA	TGTGCCAGCAGTTTATTCAGTCCGGCTAGCTCGAACCCTAGCACAGATACGCAGTATTTT	CASSLFSPASSNPSTDTQYF
few	TRBV7-9	TRBJ2-1	NA	TGTGCCAGCAGCACTGGACATGTCTGGGAGCAGTTCTTC	CASSTGHVWEQFF
NA	TRBV10-1	TRBJ1-5	NA	TGCGCCGGATACAGGGAAAAAAGTCAGCCCCAGCATTTT	CAGYREKSQPQHF
NA	TRBV11-2	TRBJ1-3	NA	TGTGCCAGCAGCTTAGACACAGGGCAAAGAAACACCATATATTTT	CASSLDTGQRNTIYF
many	TRBV27	TRBJ2-1	TRBD2	TGTGCCAGCAGTTCCGGGCGTCTAGCGGGGTACAATGAGCAGTTCTTC	CASSSGRLAGYNEQFF
once	TRBV28	TRBJ2-2	NA	TGTGCCAGCAGGGAAGAGCGACAGGGAGGTACCGGGGAGCTGTTTTTT	CASREERQGGTGELFF
NA	TRBV4-1	TRBJ2-7	NA	TGCGCCAGCAGCCAATCCCCACTGCCCTCCTACGAGCAGTACTTC	CASSQSPLPSYEQYF
NA	TRBV19	TRBJ2-3	TRBD2	TGTGCCAGTAGTCCCCGGACGGGACTAGGGACGCAGTATTTT	CASSPRTGLGTQYF